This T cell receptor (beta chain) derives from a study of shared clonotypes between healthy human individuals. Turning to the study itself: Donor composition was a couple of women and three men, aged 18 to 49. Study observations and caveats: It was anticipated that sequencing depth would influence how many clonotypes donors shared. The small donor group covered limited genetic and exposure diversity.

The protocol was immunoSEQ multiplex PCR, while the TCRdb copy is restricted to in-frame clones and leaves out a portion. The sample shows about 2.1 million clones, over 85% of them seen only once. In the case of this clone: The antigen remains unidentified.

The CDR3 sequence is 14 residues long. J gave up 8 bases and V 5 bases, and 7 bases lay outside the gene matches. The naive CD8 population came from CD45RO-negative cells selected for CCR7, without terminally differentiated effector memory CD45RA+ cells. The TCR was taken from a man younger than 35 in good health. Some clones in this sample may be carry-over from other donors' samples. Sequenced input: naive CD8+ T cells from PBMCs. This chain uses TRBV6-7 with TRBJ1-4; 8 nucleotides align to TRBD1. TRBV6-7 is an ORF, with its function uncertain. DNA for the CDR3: TGTGCCAGCAGTCCGGACAGGGACGAGGAAAAACTGTTTTTT. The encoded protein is CASSPDRDEEKLFF.